One T cell receptor (beta chain) is described in this entry. Its cognate antigen is unknown. Genomic DNA, the template, was used for profiling of the TCR beta VDJ and CDR3. TCRdb re-called the reads with MiXCR, one entry per CDR3 protein. The table has under 200,000 distinct CDR3 sequences, 64% seen once. These data originate in a study of CD8+CD57+ T cells in acquired aplastic anemia. The overall study: CD4+ and CD8+ cells, once sorted, gave DNA averaging about 3 ug. Overall study results and limits: Between the patient and control groups, CD8+ Simpson's diversity did not differ significantly. Shared by patients and controls, around 27 CD8+ CDR3s were abundant in patients.

Trimming removed 3 bases at V and 5 bases at J, with 10 bases between. The CDR3 loop spans 13 amino acids. Per the germline V gene, CDR1 is LNHNV and CDR2 is YYDKDF (reference sequence). The clonotype comes from a human donor with severe aplastic anemia or a healthy control (not recorded which). The sequencing input was sorted CD4+, CD8+, or CD8+CD57+ T cells (not recorded which) from PBMCs. This chain joins TRBV15 and TRBJ2-5; D is possibly TRBD2 (5 bases). The CDR3 reads CATSRDLRETQYF. The CDR3 DNA follows: TGTGCCACCAGCAGGGACTTGCGGGAGACCCAGTACTTC.